This T cell receptor (beta chain) was profiled in a study of blood T cells in healthy people across ages. Regarding the study as a whole: Unknown donor CMV status possibly confounded expanded clonotype changes. TCR beta diversity per million T cells fell roughly linearly with age.

The CDR3 runs 13 residues. Germline V lookup: CDR1 DFQATT, CDR2 SNEGSKA (reference sequence). With 2 bases removed from V and 1 base from J, the gap between germline ends came to 8 bases. This clonotype was seen only a few times. What it recognizes is unknown. A second roughly 7 to 12 cycle PCR used barcoded and J-beta primers. MiXCR was run by TCRdb on the 5' RACE reads, yielding one entry per CDR3 protein. The table shows fewer than 900,000 distinct CDR3 sequences, with about 52% occurring only once. The chain recombines TRBV20-1 with TRBJ1-1; D ambiguous. The sequence derives from a woman between 55 and 75 years old in good health. The sequenced sample consisted of blood. The CDR3 DNA follows: TGCAGTGCTAGACCCAAAACGAACACTGAAGCTTTCTTT. Its protein product is CSARPKTNTEAFF.